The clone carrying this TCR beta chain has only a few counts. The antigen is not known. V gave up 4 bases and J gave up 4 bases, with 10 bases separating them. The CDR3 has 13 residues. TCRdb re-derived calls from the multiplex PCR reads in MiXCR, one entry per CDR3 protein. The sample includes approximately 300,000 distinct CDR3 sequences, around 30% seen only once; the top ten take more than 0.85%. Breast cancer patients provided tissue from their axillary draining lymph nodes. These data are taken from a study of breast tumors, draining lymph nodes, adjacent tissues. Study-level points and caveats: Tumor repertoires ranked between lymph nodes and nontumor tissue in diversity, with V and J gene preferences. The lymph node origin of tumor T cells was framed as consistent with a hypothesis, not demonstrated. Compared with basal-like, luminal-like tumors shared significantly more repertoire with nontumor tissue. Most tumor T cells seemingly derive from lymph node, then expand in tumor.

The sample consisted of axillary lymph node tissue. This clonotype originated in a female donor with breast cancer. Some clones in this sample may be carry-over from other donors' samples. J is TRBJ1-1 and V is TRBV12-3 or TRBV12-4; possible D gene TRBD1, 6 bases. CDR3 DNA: TGTGCCAGCAGTTCCACAGGGTCCACTGAAGCTTTCTTT. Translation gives CASSSTGSTEAFF.